A selection of T cell receptor beta chains follows, all from one sample in a study of radiotherapy plus CTLA-4 blockade in lung cancer. Generated by immunoSEQ multiplex PCR, the TCRdb table keeps only in-frame clones and is missing some. In the table there are roughly 100,000 clones, around 85% of which are singletons. The sequences come from peripheral blood, collected from a patient treated with radiotherapy plus ipilimumab. The receptors come from a human donor with non-small cell lung cancer that progressed on radiotherapy plus ipilimumab. Some clones in this sample may be carry-over from other donors' samples. Both conserved end residues are part of each CDR3. D genes are given only for firm matches. Clone size, where shown, is once, few, many, or a class for clones that have expanded.

>.|.|TRBV7-2|TRBJ1-2
CASSPHLSRGESYGYTF
TGTGCCAGCAGCCCCCATCTGAGCAGGGGAGAATCCTATGGCTACACCTTC
>.|.|TRBV20-1|TRBJ2-3
CSARLVDTQYF
TGCAGTGCTAGACTTGTCGATACGCAGTATTTT
>.|.|TRBV7-3|TRBJ1-1
CASRTPGTRNTEAFF
TGTGCCAGCAGGACTCCCGGGACACGGAACACTGAAGCTTTCTTT
>.|TRBD1|TRBV29-1|TRBJ1-2
CSVTLRDRGHNGPYGYTF
TGCAGCGTCACACTCCGGGACAGGGGGCACAACGGGCCTTATGGCTACACCTTC
>.|TRBD2|TRBV5-4|TRBJ2-7
CASSSYSGGYEQYF
TGTGCCAGCAGCTCCTATAGCGGGGGCTACGAGCAGTACTTC
>.|.|TRBV5-1|TRBJ2-5
CASSSRTASPETQYF
TGCGCCAGCAGCTCTCGGACAGCCTCCCCAGAGACCCAGTACTTC
>.|TRBD1|TRBV5-1|TRBJ2-3
CASSSRDSPSYTQYF
TGCGCCAGCAGCTCCCGGGACAGCCCCTCCTATACGCAGTATTTT
>.|.|TRBV5-1|TRBJ2-7
CASSLGGGGAYEQYF
TGCGCCAGCAGCTTGGGGGGTGGCGGCGCCTACGAGCAGTACTTC
>once|TRBD2|TRBV4-2|TRBJ2-1
CASRTSGGEKSYNEQFF
TGTGCCAGCAGGACTAGCGGGGGGGAAAAAAGCTACAATGAGCAGTTCTTC
>.|TRBD1|TRBV4-3|TRBJ2-7
CASSQDLGTGSYEQYF
TGCGCCAGCAGCCAAGATCTTGGGACAGGGTCCTACGAGCAGTACTTC
>.|TRBD1|TRBV9|TRBJ1-2
CASSGNRGAYGYTF
TGTGCCAGCAGCGGAAACAGGGGAGCCTATGGCTACACCTTC
>.|.|TRBV18|TRBJ1-1
CASSPGAGRTEAFF
TGTGCCAGCTCACCAGGGGCGGGGAGGACTGAAGCTTTCTTT
>.|TRBD1|TRBV18|TRBJ2-5
CASSILTGGGETQYF
TGTGCCAGCTCCATATTGACAGGGGGCGGAGAGACCCAGTACTTC
>.|.|TRBV20-1|TRBJ1-1
CSASPLTEAFF
TGCAGTGCTAGCCCCCTCACTGAAGCTTTCTTT
>.|.|TRBV9|TRBJ2-7
CASSVGQARSYEQYF
TGTGCCAGCAGCGTAGGGCAGGCAAGATCCTACGAGCAGTACTTC
>.|.|TRBV7-3|TRBJ2-2
CASSLVGVGAGELFF
TGTGCCAGCAGCTTAGTAGGGGTGGGAGCCGGGGAGCTGTTTTTT
>.|.|TRBV18|TRBJ1-2
CASSPGREAIYGYTF
TGTGCCAGCTCACCCGGAAGGGAGGCAATCTATGGCTACACCTTC
>.|TRBD2|TRBV15|TRBJ2-3
CATSAAGVTLSVDTQYF
TGTGCCACCAGCGCCGCGGGGGTAACACTTAGCGTAGATACGCAGTATTTT
>.|TRBD1|TRBV6-6|TRBJ2-2
CASSHGQGPGELFF
TGTGCCAGCAGTCACGGACAGGGTCCCGGGGAGCTGTTTTTT
>.|.|TRBV4-1|TRBJ1-2
CASSRKDLTAGDYGYTF
TGCGCCAGCAGCCGGAAGGACCTTACAGCGGGGGACTATGGCTACACCTTC
>.|TRBD1|TRBV28|TRBJ1-6
CASRWTGGGNSPLHF
TGTGCCAGCAGGTGGACAGGGGGCGGCAATTCACCCCTCCACTTT
>.|TRBD2|TRBV7-2|TRBJ2-7
CASTPLAGIGYEQYF
TGTGCCAGCACCCCCTTAGCGGGGATCGGATACGAGCAGTACTTC
>.|.|TRBV11-3|TRBJ1-1
CASSLNGGVDTEAFF
TGTGCCAGCAGCTTGAACGGGGGGGTCGACACTGAAGCTTTCTTT
>.|.|TRBV6-1|TRBJ1-5
CASSVGRVGNQPQHF
TGTGCCAGCAGTGTCGGCAGGGTAGGCAATCAGCCCCAGCATTTT
>.|.|TRBV6-5|TRBJ2-7
CASSYSSAFAYEQYF
TGTGCCAGCAGTTACTCGAGTGCCTTTGCCTACGAGCAGTACTTC
>.|.|TRBV5-1|TRBJ2-1
CASSLGLVYEQFF
TGCGCCAGCAGCTTGGGACTAGTCTATGAGCAGTTCTTC
>.|.|TRBV6-5|TRBJ1-2
CASSYGTTVTF
TGTGCCAGCAGTTACGGGACCACGGTGACCTTC
>.|TRBD1|TRBV25-1|TRBJ1-2
CASSEPNRGKDGYTF
TGTGCCAGCAGTGAACCGAACAGGGGTAAGGATGGCTACACCTTC